This T cell receptor (beta chain) came from a study of T cell responses to AZD1222 COVID-19 vaccine (dated by TCRdb to the early 2020s). Context from the whole study: Because spike-specific TCR depth and breadth did not differ between the two schedules, AZD1222 recipients who got a second dose at roughly 4 weeks were pooled with those who got a second dose at roughly 12 weeks. TCR sequencing covered some 240 trial participants: nearly 210 given two doses of AZD1222 and 26 given two doses of MenACWY control vaccine. Trial participants were enrolled into age subgroups of 18-55, 56-69 and 70-plus years, which contained around 150, 28 and 57 TCR-sequenced participants, respectively. The paper's findings and limits, for the study overall: Epitopes outside the regions mutated in the B.1.351 and B.1.1.7 variants were reportedly recognized by nearly half of the unique spike-specific TCRs. After two AZD1222 doses, spike-specific TCR breadth and depth were significantly higher than at day 0 and than in MenACWY recipients. CD4 TCRs associated with the vaccine covered the entire spike protein, and the dominant responses were in regions 160-218 and 743-854. Most participants were white British and females outnumbered males, and the authors suggested that clonal diversity may have been underestimated. Conclusions about previously exposed vaccinees are limited, since just six AZD1222 recipients were seropositive for SARS-CoV-2 at baseline. Because no day 14 peak-response samples were available, the repertoires could be characterized only after the peak T cell response. In the small 56-69-year group, the increase in depth fell short of significance, most likely because of low power.

This clone was seen a single time. Its antigen remains unidentified. Base qualities were left out, and no much larger clone turns up one base away. In the paper's terms, the time point label means: baseline before first vaccination. Vaccinee samples came from UK trials COV001 and COV002, including a single-blind randomized controlled phase 2/3 trial of AZD1222 (ChAdOx1 nCoV-19) in healthy adults. For TCRbeta chain sequencing, PBMC samples were collected from trial participants at day 0 and at day 28 after the second dose. V and J lose 1 base and 7 bases, and a span of 12 bases separates them. CDR1 and CDR2 were assigned from the germline V gene as KGHDR and SFDVKD. The CDR3, from cysteine to phenylalanine, totals 14 residues. The entry retains the CDR3 DNA only, 42 bases that are in frame from base 1. The CDR3 regions of human TCRbeta chains were analyzed by immunosequencing. In the source study's methods: TCRs in the repertoires were matched against a reference library of SARS-CoV-2-specific TCRs that had been generated with the MIRA antigen-specificity platform. Breadth meant the fraction of unique TCRs that were SARS-CoV-2-associated, whereas depth meant the fraction of total T cells that were SARS-CoV-2-associated. Using the MIRA data, each spike-specific TCR was mapped to the spike region that the TCR reacts to and placed in a CD4 or CD8 class. Log10-transformed breadth and depth values were compared by one-way ANOVA with Sidak's multiple comparisons tests. TCRdb mirrors the immuneACCESS table, restricted to in-frame sequences. Some clones are absent from its copies; in checked studies, under half trace to an unresolved V gene, and the reason for the others is unknown. For V, J and clone size, that table is used; D and trimming come from the DNA. In all, the sample holds over 90,000 clones, and about 92% of those were seen once. The ten largest clones capture about 4.8% of the sample.

The sequence came from an adult in good health. This material consisted of peripheral blood, taken on day 0 of AZD1222 vaccination. The rearranged chain carries TRBV24-1 and TRBJ2-5; the D gene cannot be resolved reliably. The encoded CDR3 is CATSDFDPWGTQYF. The DNA reads as follows: TGTGCCACCAGTGATTTCGATCCTTGGGGGACCCAGTACTTC.